The next 12 T cell receptor beta chains were all read from a single sample in a study of T cell repertoires in cytomegalovirus infection. TCRdb processed the reads anew with MiXCR; each CDR3 protein has one entry. The sample consists of some 150,000 distinct CDR3 sequences, 23% of them appearing once. What was sequenced was PBMCs. The receptors derive from a human donor in good health (CMV status not recorded). Some clones in this sample may be carry-over from other donors' samples.

This chain uses TRBV7-9 with TRBJ1-5; TRBD1 is a possible D gene (5 bases). V lost 5 bases to trimming and J lost 5 bases, with 10 bases between them. Germline V CDR1 and CDR2: SEHNR, FQNEAQ (reference sequence). The CDR3 loop spans 13 amino acids. The CDR3 DNA sequence: TGTGCCAGCAGCCCGGACACCTATCAGCCCCAGCATTTT. It yields the protein CASSPDTYQPQHF. Variable domain in full (rest from reference TRBV7-9 and TRBJ1-5): DTGVSQNPRHKITKRGQNVTFRCDPISEHNRLYWYRQTLGQGPEFLTYFQNEAQLEKSRLLSDRFSAERPKGSFSTLEIQRTEQGDSAMYLCASSPDTYQPQHFGDGTRLSIL.

The chain links TRBV11-2 to TRBJ2-5; 7 nucleotides align to TRBD2. The CDR3 runs to 15 residues. The germline V gene has CDR1 SGHAT and CDR2 FQNNGV. Losses at the gene ends were 4 bases for V and 0 bases for J; bases not matched to a gene: 5. The CDR3 sequence is CASSSSGYNQETQYF. DNA for the CDR3: TGTGCCAGCAGCTCTAGCGGATACAACCAAGAGACCCAGTACTTC.

This clonotype was observed a handful of times. The CDR3 sequence: CASSFGKAGGPPYEQYF. CDR3 bases: TGTGCCAGCAGCTTCGGTAAAGCGGGAGGGCCCCCCTACGAGCAGTACTTC. J is TRBJ2-7 and V is TRBV7-2, with 10 bases that match TRBD2. Looked up from germline, CDR1 is SGHTA and CDR2 is FQGNSA. Trimming removed 3 bases from V and 2 bases from J; junction bases left unmatched: 10. This CDR3 comprises 17 residues.

This clonotype was counted a few times. The chain uses TRBV7-3 and TRBJ2-5; the match to TRBD1 covers 7 bases. Looked up from germline, CDR1 is SGHTA and CDR2 is FQGTGA. The CDR3 consists of 14 residues. V was clipped by 5 bases and J by 4 bases; unmatched bases: 7. The CDR3 loop reads CASSRWDSRETQYF. CDR3 nucleotide sequence: TGTGCCAGCAGCCGATGGGACAGCCGAGAGACCCAGTACTTC. The full variable domain, completed using reference TRBV7-3 and TRBJ2-5, is GAGVSQTPSNKVTEKGKYVELRCDPISGHTALYWYRQSLGQGPEFLIYFQGTGAADDSGLPNDRFFAVRPEGSVSTLKIQRTERGDSAVYLCASSRWDSRETQYFGPGTRLLVL.

Only a few counts were recorded for this clonotype. The chain employs TRBV28 and TRBJ2-7; D gene unclear. The CDR3 runs 11 residues. Germline CDR1 is MDHEN and CDR2 is SYDVKM. V was shortened by 10 bases and J by 3 bases, with 10 bases between the two germline ends. The CDR3 DNA reads TGTGCCACCCGGACGAACTACGAGCAGTACTTC. As protein: CATRTNYEQYF.

This clonotype has only a few counts. The rearrangement uses TRBV28 and TRBJ1-2; TRBD1 agrees at 7 bases. Germline trimming cut 2 bases from V and 8 bases from J; bases unmatched to any gene: 5. Germline assignment: CDR1 MDHEN and CDR2 SYDVKM. There are 13 residues in the CDR3. This chain's CDR3 is CASSLKGGYGYTF. CDR3 in DNA: TGTGCCAGCAGTTTAAAAGGGGGCTACGGCTACACCTTC.

This clonotype was counted a few times. V gene TRBV6-2 or TRBV6-3 combines with J gene TRBJ2-5; D perhaps matches TRBD1 (6 bases). Trimming took off 7 bases at V and 4 bases at J, with 25 bases between the two ends. Germline CDR1 is MNHEY and CDR2 is SVGEGT. The CDR3 extends over 17 amino acids. CDR3 residues: CASTDPPSTGAVETQYF. In DNA, the CDR3 is TGTGCCAGCACCGACCCACCCTCGACAGGTGCCGTAGAGACCCAGTACTTC.

The genes are TRBV5-5 and TRBJ1-1; no clear D gene. The CDR3 length is 13 residues. Germline CDR1 is SGHKS and CDR2 is YYEKEE (reference sequence). Trimming stripped 1 base from V and 1 base from J, with 5 bases between. The CDR3, as DNA: TGTGCCAGCAGCTTGAAAGCGAACACTGAAGCTTTCTTT. Translating it yields CASSLKANTEAFF.

This clonotype has just a few counts. The J gene is TRBJ2-5, the V gene TRBV20-1; D is undetermined. Trimming removed 2 bases from V and 5 bases from J, with 12 bases in between. This CDR3 is 13 amino acids long. Germline V gene lookup returns CDR1 DFQATT and CDR2 SNEGSKA (reference sequence). CDR3 nucleotides: TGCAGTGCTAGACGGCCGACTCATGAGACCCAGTACTTC. This codes for CSARRPTHETQYF.

This clonotype was recorded a few times. The junction and the germline gene differ at one end; a read error may be behind it. The chain combines TRBV7-6 with TRBJ1-1; D remains unclear. The CDR3 covers 15 residues. Germline CDR1 is SGHVS and CDR2 is FNYEAQ. This chain's CDR3 is CASTTVTVLNAEAFF. The CDR3 DNA is TGTGCCAGCACAACGGTCACAGTCCTGAACGCTGAAGCTTTCTTT.

CDR3 coding DNA: TGTGCCAGCAGTTCTACGGGACAGGGGGCGGGTGGGGCCAACGTCCTGACTTTC. Amino acid sequence: CASSSTGQGAGGANVLTF. The chain uses TRBV27 and TRBJ2-6; the match to TRBD1 covers 12 bases. Trimming at V came to 4 bases and at J to 3 bases, leaving 7 bases not matched to a gene. This CDR3 is 18 amino acids long. Germline assignment: CDR1 MNHEY and CDR2 SMNVEV (reference sequence).

This clonotype was seen ten or more times. V usage is TRBV3-1 and J usage is TRBJ1-1; weak D call: TRBD1 (5 bases). With 0 bases removed from V and 0 bases from J, the gap between germline ends came to 14 bases. Germline values: CDR1 LGHDT, CDR2 YNNKEL (reference sequence). This CDR3 comprises 17 residues. CDR3 nucleotide sequence: TGTGCCAGCAGCCAAGATTGGGGGTGGGGCTTGAACACTGAAGCTTTCTTT. Encoded protein: CASSQDWGWGLNTEAFF.